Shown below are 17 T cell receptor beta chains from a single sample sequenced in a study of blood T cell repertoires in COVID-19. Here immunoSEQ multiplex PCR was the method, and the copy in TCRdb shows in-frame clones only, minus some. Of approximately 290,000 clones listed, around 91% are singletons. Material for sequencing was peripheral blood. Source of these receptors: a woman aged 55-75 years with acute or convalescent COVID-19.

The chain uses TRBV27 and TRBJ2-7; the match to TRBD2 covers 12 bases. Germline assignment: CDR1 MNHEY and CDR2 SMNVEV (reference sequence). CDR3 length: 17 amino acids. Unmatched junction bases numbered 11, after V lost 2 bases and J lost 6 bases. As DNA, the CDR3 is TGTGCCAGCAGTTTACCGCCCCGGACTAGCGGGGTGGTCGAGCAGTACTTC. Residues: CASSLPPRTSGVVEQYF.

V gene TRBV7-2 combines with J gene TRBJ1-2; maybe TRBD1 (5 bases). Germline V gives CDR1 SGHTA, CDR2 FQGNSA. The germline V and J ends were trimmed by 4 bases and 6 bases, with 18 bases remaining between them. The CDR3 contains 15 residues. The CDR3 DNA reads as TGTGCCAGCAGCTGGTCCGGCGGGGGAGGAAATGGCTACACCTTC. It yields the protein CASSWSGGGGNGYTF.

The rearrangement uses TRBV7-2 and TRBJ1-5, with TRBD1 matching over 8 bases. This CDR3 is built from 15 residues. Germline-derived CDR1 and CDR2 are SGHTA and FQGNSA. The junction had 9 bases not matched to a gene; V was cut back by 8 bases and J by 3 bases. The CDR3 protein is CASRSGDRHNQPQHF. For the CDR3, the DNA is TGTGCCAGCCGATCCGGGGACAGGCACAATCAGCCCCAGCATTTT.

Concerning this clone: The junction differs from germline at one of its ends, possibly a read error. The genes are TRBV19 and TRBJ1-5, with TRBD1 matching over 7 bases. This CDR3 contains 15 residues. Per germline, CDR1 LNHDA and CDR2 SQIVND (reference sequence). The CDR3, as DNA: TGTGCCAGTACTATAAGGGGGCAGAGCCATCAGCCCCAGCATTTT. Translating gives CASTIRGQSHQPQHF.

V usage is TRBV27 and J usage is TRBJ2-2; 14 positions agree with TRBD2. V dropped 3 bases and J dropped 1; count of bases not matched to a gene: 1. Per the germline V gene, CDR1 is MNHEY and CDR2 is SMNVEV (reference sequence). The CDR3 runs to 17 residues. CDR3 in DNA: TGTGCCAGCAGTTTCGGGACTAGCGGGAGGAACACCGGGGAGCTGTTTTTT. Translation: CASSFGTSGRNTGELFF.

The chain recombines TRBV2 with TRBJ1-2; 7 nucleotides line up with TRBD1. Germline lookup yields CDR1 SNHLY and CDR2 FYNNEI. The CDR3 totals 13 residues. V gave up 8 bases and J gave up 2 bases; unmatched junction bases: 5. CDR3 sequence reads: CASRRDSNYGYTF. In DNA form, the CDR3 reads TGTGCCAGCCGCCGGGACAGCAACTATGGCTACACCTTC.

The chain's CDR3 is CASSWGGDRADIQYF. The CDR3 DNA is TGTGCCAGCAGCTGGGGGGGGGACAGGGCAGACATTCAGTACTTC. This chain uses TRBV5-4 with TRBJ2-4; 9 nucleotides agree with TRBD1. The V gene's germline CDR1 is SGHNT and CDR2 YYREEE (reference sequence). Trimming at V came to 3 bases and at J to 8 bases, leaving 9 bases not matched to a gene. The CDR3 length is 15 residues. The variable domain in full, with the rest retrieved from reference TRBV5-4 and TRBJ2-4, is ETGVTQSPTHLIKTRGQQVTLRCSSQSGHNTVSWYQQALGQGPQFIFQYYREEENGRGNFPPRFSGLQFPNYSSELNVNALELDDSALYLCASSWGGDRADIQYFGAGTRLSVL.

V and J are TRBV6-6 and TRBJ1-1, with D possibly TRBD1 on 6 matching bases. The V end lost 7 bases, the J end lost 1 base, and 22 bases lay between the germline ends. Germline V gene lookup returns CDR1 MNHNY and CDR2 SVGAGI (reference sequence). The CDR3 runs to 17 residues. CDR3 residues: CASTLSRTAFKNTEAFF. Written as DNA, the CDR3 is TGTGCCAGCACTCTATCCCGGACAGCTTTCAAGAACACTGAAGCTTTCTTT.

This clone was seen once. The CDR3, as DNA: TGTGCCAGCAGTGTTGCGGGGGAGGCTGGGCTCGAGCAGTACTTC. Encoded protein: CASSVAGEAGLEQYF. V and J are TRBV2 and TRBJ2-7, with 7 bases matching TRBD2. This CDR3 comprises 15 residues. V was pared by 4 bases and J by 6 bases, with 12 bases of the junction left unmatched. CDR1 is SNHLY and CDR2 is FYNNEI in the germline V gene.

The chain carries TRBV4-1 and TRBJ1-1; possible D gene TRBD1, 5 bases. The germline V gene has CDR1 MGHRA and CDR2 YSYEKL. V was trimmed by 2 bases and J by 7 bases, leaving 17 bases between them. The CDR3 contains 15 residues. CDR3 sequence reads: CASSQQGRVVGEAFF. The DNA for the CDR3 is TGCGCCAGCAGCCAACAGGGAAGGGTAGTTGGTGAAGCTTTCTTT.

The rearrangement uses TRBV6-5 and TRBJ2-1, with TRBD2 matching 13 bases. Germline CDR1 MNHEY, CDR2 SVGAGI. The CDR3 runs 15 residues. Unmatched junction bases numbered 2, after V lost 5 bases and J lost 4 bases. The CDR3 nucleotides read TGTGCCAGCAGTCGACTAGCGGGGGGATACAATGAGCAGTTCTTC. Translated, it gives CASSRLAGGYNEQFF.

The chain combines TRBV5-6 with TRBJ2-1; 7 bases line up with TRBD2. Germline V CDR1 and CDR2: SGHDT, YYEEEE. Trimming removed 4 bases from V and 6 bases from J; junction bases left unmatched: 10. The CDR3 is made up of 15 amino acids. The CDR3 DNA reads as TGTGCCAGCAGCCCTACCGGACTAGGGGCCAATGAGCAGTTCTTC. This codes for CASSPTGLGANEQFF.

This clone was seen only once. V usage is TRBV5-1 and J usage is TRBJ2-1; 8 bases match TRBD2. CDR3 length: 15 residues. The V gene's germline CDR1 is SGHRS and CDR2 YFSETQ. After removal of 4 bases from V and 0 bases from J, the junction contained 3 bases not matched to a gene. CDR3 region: CASSGSGVSYNEQFF. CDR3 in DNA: TGCGCCAGCAGCGGTAGCGGGGTCTCCTACAATGAGCAGTTCTTC.

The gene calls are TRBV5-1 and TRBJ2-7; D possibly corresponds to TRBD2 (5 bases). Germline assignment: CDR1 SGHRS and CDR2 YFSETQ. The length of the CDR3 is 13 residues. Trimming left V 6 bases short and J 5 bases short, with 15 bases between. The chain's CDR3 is CASTGLTRDEQYF. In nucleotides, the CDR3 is TGCGCCAGCACTGGACTGACTCGGGACGAGCAGTACTTC.

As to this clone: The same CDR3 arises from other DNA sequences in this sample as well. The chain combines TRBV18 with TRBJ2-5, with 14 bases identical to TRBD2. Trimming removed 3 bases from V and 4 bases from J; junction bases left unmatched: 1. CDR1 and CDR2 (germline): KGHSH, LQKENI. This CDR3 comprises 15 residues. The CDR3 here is CASSPGLAGAETQYF. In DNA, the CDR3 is TGTGCCAGCTCACCGGGACTAGCGGGAGCAGAGACCCAGTACTTC.

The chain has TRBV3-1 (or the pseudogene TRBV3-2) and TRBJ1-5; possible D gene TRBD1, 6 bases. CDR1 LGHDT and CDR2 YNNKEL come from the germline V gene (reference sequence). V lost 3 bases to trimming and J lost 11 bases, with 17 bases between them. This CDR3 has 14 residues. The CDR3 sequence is CASSHQNRVETQHF. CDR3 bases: TGTGCCAGCAGCCATCAAAACAGGGTGGAGACCCAGCATTTT.

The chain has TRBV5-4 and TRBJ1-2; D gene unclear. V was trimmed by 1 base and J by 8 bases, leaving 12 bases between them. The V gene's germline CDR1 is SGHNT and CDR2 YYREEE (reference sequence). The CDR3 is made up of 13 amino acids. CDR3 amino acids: CASSLLDSEGYTF. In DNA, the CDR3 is TGTGCCAGCAGCTTGTTGGACTCGGAGGGCTACACCTTC.